These 20 T cell receptor beta chains were sequenced from one sample in a study of shared clonotypes between healthy human individuals. Data came from immunoSEQ multiplex PCR; TCRdb stores just in-frame clones and leaves some out. Among roughly 2.2 million clones listed, 80% to 95% were seen once. Sample: naive CD4+ T cells from PBMCs. Documented subset: CD45RA+ positively selected. The receptors shown here come from a man between 18 and 29 years old in good health. Some clones in this sample may be carry-over from other donors' samples.

The rearrangement links TRBV15 to TRBJ1-2; D possibly corresponds to TRBD1 (6 bases). V was shortened by 1 base and J by 6 bases, with 21 bases between the two germline ends. The CDR3 is 17 amino acids. Germline V gives CDR1 LNHNV, CDR2 YYDKDF (reference sequence). The CDR3 spells CATSRVGRQGRNHGYTF. The CDR3 nucleotides read TGTGCCACCAGCAGAGTTGGCCGGCAGGGGAGGAACCATGGCTACACCTTC. Looking up the rest from reference TRBV15 and TRBJ1-2 gives the full variable domain: DAMVIQNPRYQVTQFGKPVTLSCSQTLNHNVMYWYQQKSSQAPKLLFHYYDKDFNNEADTPDNFQSRRPNTSFCFLDIRSPGLGDTAMYLCATSRVGRQGRNHGYTFGSGTRLTVV.

The rearrangement links TRBV6-5 to TRBJ1-5, with 8 bases aligning to TRBD1. V trimming: 4 bases; J trimming: 4 bases; junction bases outside the gene matches: 6. CDR1 and CDR2 (germline): MNHEY, SVGAGI. CDR3 length equals 15 residues. The DNA of the CDR3 is TGTGCCAGCAGTTCAAGGACAGGGAGAAATCAGCCCCAGCATTTT. Translating it yields CASSSRTGRNQPQHF.

The chain combines TRBV18 with TRBJ2-3; 8 nucleotides line up with TRBD2. Germline values: CDR1 KGHSH, CDR2 LQKENI. The CDR3 loop spans 17 amino acids. V lost 3 bases to trimming and J lost 3 bases; unmatched junction nucleotides: 11. The CDR3 spells CASSPGESGSTTDTQYF. In DNA form, the CDR3 reads TGTGCCAGCTCACCTGGAGAGAGCGGGAGTACAACAGATACGCAGTATTTT.

The rearrangement links TRBV2 to TRBJ2-1; maybe TRBD2 (6 bases). This CDR3 has 13 residues. Germline assignment: CDR1 SNHLY and CDR2 FYNNEI. V was clipped by 5 bases and J by 12 bases, with 17 bases between them. CDR3: CASSPRGASAQFF. The CDR3 DNA reads as TGTGCCAGCAGTCCTCGAGGGGCTAGCGCGCAGTTCTTC.

A single count supports this clone. The V and J genes are TRBV19 and TRBJ1-5, with 7 bases fitting TRBD1. The V segment lost 4 bases and the J segment 7 bases; nucleotides outside the gene matches: 4. Per germline, CDR1 LNHDA and CDR2 SQIVND (reference sequence). The CDR3 spans 13 residues. The CDR3 protein is CASSRQGGQPQHF. CDR3 nucleotide sequence: TGTGCCAGTAGTAGACAGGGCGGACAGCCCCAGCATTTT.

This rearrangement joins TRBV27 to TRBJ2-7, with D possibly being TRBD2 (5 bases). This CDR3 spans 15 amino acids. Trimming removed 3 bases at V and 3 bases at J, with 15 bases between. Germline V gives CDR1 MNHEY, CDR2 SMNVEV (reference sequence). Written as DNA, the CDR3 is TGTGCCAGCAGTTTTTCCTCTCCCGGGAACTACGAGCAGTACTTC. Protein product: CASSFSSPGNYEQYF.

This clone was observed once. This sequence joins TRBV18 and TRBJ2-7, with 10 bases that match TRBD2. Germline CDR1 KGHSH, CDR2 LQKENI. The CDR3 runs 15 residues. V lost 2 bases, J lost 3 bases, and 4 bases stayed unmatched. The CDR3 region is CASSPGLAENYEQYF. The CDR3 bases are TGTGCCAGCTCACCAGGACTAGCGGAGAACTACGAGCAGTACTTC.

The table lists this clone with a count of one. This rearrangement joins TRBV7-9 to TRBJ2-3; 9 bases agree with TRBD2. This CDR3 has 17 residues. CDR1 SEHNR and CDR2 FQNEAQ come from the germline V gene (reference sequence). V was clipped by 5 bases and J by 4 bases; unmatched bases: 13. The CDR3 loop is CASSLDAVAGASDTQYF. The CDR3 DNA follows: TGTGCCAGCAGCCTAGACGCGGTAGCGGGAGCATCAGATACGCAGTATTTT.

The genes are TRBV5-1 and TRBJ2-4; D unresolved. The CDR3 is 14 residues long. With 1 base removed from V and 3 bases from J, the gap between germline ends came to 8 bases. Germline CDR1 is SGHRS and CDR2 is YFSETQ. This CDR3 is CASSLQEGKNIQYF. The CDR3 region has the DNA TGCGCCAGCAGCTTGCAGGAAGGCAAAAACATTCAGTACTTC.

V usage is TRBV4-1 and J usage is TRBJ2-5; 10 bases align to TRBD2. Germline CDR1 is MGHRA and CDR2 is YSYEKL. This CDR3 spans 18 amino acids. V shed 0 bases and J 2 bases; nucleotides not matched to a gene: 9. The CDR3 protein is CASSQDGLAGVLQETQYF. CDR3 nucleotide sequence: TGCGCCAGCAGCCAAGACGGGCTAGCGGGAGTTTTACAAGAGACCCAGTACTTC.

This chain connects TRBV5-1 to TRBJ2-7; weak D call: TRBD1 (6 bases). Germline CDR1 and CDR2: SGHRS and YFSETQ. CDR3 length equals 15 residues. Trimming stripped 3 bases from V and 3 bases from J, with 16 bases between. CDR3 nucleotide sequence: TGCGCCAGCAGCTCCGGGACATGGTCCCTCTACGAGCAGTACTTC. Translated, it gives CASSSGTWSLYEQYF.

The chain recombines TRBV7-3 with TRBJ2-1; tentative D call: TRBD2 (6 bases). Germline V CDR1 and CDR2: SGHTA, FQGTGA. This CDR3 spans 15 amino acids. V was cut by 5 bases and J by 2 bases, with 13 bases left in between. The chain's CDR3 is CASSPLRETYNEQFF. The CDR3 DNA follows: TGTGCCAGCAGCCCACTCCGGGAGACCTACAATGAGCAGTTCTTC.

This clone was found a few times. This chain uses TRBV30 with TRBJ1-5; D not certain. The CDR3 covers 13 residues. Germline V gene data show CDR1 as GTSNPN and CDR2 as SVGIG (reference sequence). V lost 4 bases to trimming and J lost 0 bases, with 7 bases between them. CDR3 coding DNA: TGTGCCTGGACTTCCCATAGCAATCAGCCCCAGCATTTT. Amino acids: CAWTSHSNQPQHF.

The chain joins TRBV28 to TRBJ2-7, with 10 bases aligning to TRBD1. CDR3 length: 16 residues. V lost 4 bases to trimming and J lost 7 bases; unmatched junction nucleotides: 13. Germline assignment: CDR1 MDHEN and CDR2 SYDVKM. The CDR3 nucleotides read TGTGCCAGCAGTTGGGTTACGGGACAGGGGTTTGGGGAGCAGTACTTC. This codes for CASSWVTGQGFGEQYF.

V and J are TRBV25-1 and TRBJ1-2, with D maybe TRBD1 (6 bases). The CDR3 has 15 amino acids. The germline V and J ends were trimmed by 8 bases and 2 bases, with 18 bases remaining between them. Germline V gene sequence: CDR1 MGHDK, CDR2 SYGVNS. CDR3 DNA sequence: TGTGCCAGCCGAAGGTGGGGGGGCGGGAACTATGGCTACACCTTC. Amino acid sequence: CASRRWGGGNYGYTF.

A remark on this clone: This same CDR3 is encoded by further DNA sequences in the sample. The chain combines TRBV7-2 with TRBJ2-3; TRBD1 matches 9 bases. The V gene's germline CDR1 is SGHTA and CDR2 FQGNSA. The ends lost 5 bases at V and 6 bases at J; junction bases unmatched: 3. There are 13 residues in the CDR3. CDR3 coding DNA: TGTGCCAGCAGCCCGGGACAGGGTGATACGCAGTATTTT. The encoded protein is CASSPGQGDTQYF.

The gene calls are TRBV4-3 and TRBJ1-2; the D is unclear. Germline V lookup: CDR1 LGHNA, CDR2 YSLEER. Trimming cost V 0 bases and J 5 bases, with 19 bases left between them. This CDR3 has 17 residues. DNA for the CDR3: TGCGCCAGCAGCCAAGAGCCTCACGTAAACCCTGCTTATGGCTACACCTTC. It encodes CASSQEPHVNPAYGYTF.

The chain recombines TRBV5-4 with TRBJ2-1; 7 nucleotides agree with TRBD1. Germline V gives CDR1 SGHNT, CDR2 YYREEE (reference sequence). V gave up 2 bases and J gave up 7 bases; unmatched junction bases: 6. The CDR3 has 14 residues. CDR3 DNA: TGTGCCAGCAGCTTAGGGGGCAGGATGAATGAGCAGTTCTTC. Amino acid sequence: CASSLGGRMNEQFF.

This chain joins TRBV7-2 and TRBJ1-4; 9 positions agree with TRBD1. There are 15 residues in the CDR3. Trimming took 5 bases from V and 5 from J; bases not matched to a gene: 6. CDR1 and CDR2 (germline): SGHTA, FQGNSA. CDR3 protein: CASSPGQGLNEKLFF. CDR3 coding DNA: TGTGCCAGCAGCCCAGGACAGGGGCTAAATGAAAAACTGTTTTTT.

V gene TRBV11-2 combines with J gene TRBJ1-1, with D possibly being TRBD1 (5 bases). Deletions cut 2 bases from V and 4 bases from J, with 11 bases between. The V gene's germline CDR1 is SGHAT and CDR2 FQNNGV. The CDR3 extends over 14 amino acids. The CDR3 coding sequence is TGTGCCAGCAGCTTACAGGGAGCGGGCACTGAAGCTTTCTTT. Translation gives CASSLQGAGTEAFF.